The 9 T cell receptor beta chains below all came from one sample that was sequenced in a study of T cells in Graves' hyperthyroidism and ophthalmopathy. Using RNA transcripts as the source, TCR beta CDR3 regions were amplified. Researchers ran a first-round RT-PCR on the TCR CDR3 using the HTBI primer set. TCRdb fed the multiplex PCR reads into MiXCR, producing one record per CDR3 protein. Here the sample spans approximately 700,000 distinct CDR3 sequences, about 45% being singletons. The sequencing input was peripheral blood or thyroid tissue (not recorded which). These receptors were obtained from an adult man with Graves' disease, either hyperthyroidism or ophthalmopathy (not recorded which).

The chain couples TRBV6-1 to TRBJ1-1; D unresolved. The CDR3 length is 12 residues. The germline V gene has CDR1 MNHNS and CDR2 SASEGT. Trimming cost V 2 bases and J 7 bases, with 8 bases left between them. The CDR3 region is CASSERLGEAFF. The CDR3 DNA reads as TGTGCCAGCAGTGAACGTCTGGGTGAAGCTTTCTTT.

The CDR3 sequence is CSVEIGQSGRFNTGELFF. As DNA, the CDR3 is TGCAGCGTTGAAATCGGGCAGAGCGGGAGGTTTAACACCGGGGAGCTGTTTTTT. The V gene is TRBV29-1, the J gene TRBJ2-2; 9 nucleotides align to TRBD2. This CDR3 has 18 residues. CDR1 SQVTM and CDR2 ANQGSEA come from the germline V gene. The trim removed 2 bases at V and 2 bases at J, leaving 12 bases unmatched.

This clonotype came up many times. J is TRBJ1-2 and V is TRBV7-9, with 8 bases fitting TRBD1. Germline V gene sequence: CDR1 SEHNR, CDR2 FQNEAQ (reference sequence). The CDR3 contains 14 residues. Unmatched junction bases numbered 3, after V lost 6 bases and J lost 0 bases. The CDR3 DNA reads TGTGCCAGCAGTGGACAGGGTTCTAACTATGGCTACACCTTC. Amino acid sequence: CASSGQGSNYGYTF.

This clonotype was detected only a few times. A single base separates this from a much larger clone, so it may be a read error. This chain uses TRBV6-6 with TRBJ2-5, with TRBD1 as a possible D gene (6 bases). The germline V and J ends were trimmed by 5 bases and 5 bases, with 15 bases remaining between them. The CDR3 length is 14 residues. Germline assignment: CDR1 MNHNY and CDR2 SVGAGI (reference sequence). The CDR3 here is CASSDRTAGETQYF. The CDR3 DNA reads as TGTGCCAGCAGTGACCGGACAGCCGGGGAGACCCAGTACTTC.

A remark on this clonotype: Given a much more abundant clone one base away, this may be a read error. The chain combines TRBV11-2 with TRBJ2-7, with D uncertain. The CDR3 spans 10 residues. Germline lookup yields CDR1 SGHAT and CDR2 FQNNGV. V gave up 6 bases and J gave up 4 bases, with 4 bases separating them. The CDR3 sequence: CASSKYEQYF. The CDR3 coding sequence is TGTGCCAGCAGTAAATACGAGCAGTACTTC.

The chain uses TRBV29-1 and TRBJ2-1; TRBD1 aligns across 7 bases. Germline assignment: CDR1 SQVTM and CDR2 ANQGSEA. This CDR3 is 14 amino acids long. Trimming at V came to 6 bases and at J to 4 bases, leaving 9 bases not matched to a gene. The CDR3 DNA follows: TGCAGCGTCCGTCGAGAGGGACAGTACAATGAGCAGTTCTTC. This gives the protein CSVRREGQYNEQFF.

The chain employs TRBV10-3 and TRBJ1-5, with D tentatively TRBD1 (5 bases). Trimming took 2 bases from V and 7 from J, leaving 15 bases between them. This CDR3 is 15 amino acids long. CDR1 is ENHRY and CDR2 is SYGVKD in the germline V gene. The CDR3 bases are TGTGCCATCAGTGAGGGGTTTATGGGGGAGCAGCCCCAGCATTTT. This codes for CAISEGFMGEQPQHF.

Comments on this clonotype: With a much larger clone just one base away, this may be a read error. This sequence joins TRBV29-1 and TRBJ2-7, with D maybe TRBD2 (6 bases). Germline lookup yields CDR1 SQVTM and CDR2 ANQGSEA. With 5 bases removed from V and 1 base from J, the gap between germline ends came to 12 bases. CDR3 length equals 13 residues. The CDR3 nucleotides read TGCAGCGTTACGGGGGACGGTTCCTACGAGCAGTACTTC. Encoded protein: CSVTGDGSYEQYF.

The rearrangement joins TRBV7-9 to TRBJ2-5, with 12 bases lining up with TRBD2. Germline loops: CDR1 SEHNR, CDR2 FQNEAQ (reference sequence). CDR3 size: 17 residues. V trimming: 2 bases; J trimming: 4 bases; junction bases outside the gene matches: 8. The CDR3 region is CASSLRTSGTYIETQYF. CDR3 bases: TGTGCCAGCAGCTTAAGGACTAGCGGGACTTACATAGAGACCCAGTACTTC.